This T cell receptor (beta chain) derives from a study of T cells of healthy individuals listed by TCRdb under 2018. Notes on this clonotype: The specificity of this receptor is unknown. The sample holds no much larger clone one base away, and base qualities are not on file.

Library prep was done by 5' RACE. Sequenced on an Illumina MiSeq. TCRdb redid the processing of the public reads, applying fastp at Q25 and MiXCR, and retained in-frame beta chains. Rows matching on CDR3 protein sequence are summarized as one entry with the most common DNA and genes. Within this sample are about 96,000 distinct CDR3 sequences, with 15% to 20% of them counted one time only. The top ten clones comprise about 6.2% of the sample. This clonotype was obtained from a human donor in good health.

Here the CDR3 is given as CASGLSHSGNTIYF. The sequenced DNA: TGTGCCAGCGGACTGAGTCACTCTGGAAACACCATATATTTT. The chain employs TRBV6-1 and TRBJ1-3; no confident D gene assignment can be made. The V and J ends are trimmed by 8 bases and 0 bases, leaving 11 bases between them. CDR1 and CDR2 were assigned from the germline V gene as MNHNS and SASEGT. CDR3 length: 14 amino acids, cysteine to phenylalanine. Of the read, only the CDR3 DNA is kept; its 42 bases are in frame from base 1.